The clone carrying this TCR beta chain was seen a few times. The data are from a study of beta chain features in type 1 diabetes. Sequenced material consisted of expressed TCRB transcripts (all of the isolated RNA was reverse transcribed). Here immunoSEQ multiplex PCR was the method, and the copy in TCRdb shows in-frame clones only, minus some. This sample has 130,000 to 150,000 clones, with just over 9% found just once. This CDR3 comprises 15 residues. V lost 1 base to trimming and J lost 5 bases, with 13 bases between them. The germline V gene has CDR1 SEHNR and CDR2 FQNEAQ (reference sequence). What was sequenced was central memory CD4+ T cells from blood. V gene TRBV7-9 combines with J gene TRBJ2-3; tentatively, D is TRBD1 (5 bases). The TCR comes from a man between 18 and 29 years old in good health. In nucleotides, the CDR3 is TGTGCCAGCAGCTTAGAAGGCAGGGTGGGAGATACGCAGTATTTT. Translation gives CASSLEGRVGDTQYF.